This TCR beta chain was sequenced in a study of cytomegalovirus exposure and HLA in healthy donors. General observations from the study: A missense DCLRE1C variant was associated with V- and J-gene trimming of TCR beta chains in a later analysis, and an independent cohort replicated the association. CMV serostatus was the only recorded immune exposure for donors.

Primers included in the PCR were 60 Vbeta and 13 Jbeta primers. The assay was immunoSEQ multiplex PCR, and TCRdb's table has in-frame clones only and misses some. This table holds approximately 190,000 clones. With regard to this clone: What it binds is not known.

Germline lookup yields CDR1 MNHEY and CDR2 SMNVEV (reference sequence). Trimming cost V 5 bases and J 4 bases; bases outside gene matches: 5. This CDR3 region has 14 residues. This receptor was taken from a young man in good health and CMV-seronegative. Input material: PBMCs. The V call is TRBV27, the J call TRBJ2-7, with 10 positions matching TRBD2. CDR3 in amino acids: CASSRTSGRYEQYF. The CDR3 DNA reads TGTGCCAGCAGTAGGACTAGCGGTCGGTACGAGCAGTACTTC.